This TCR beta chain was sequenced in a study of blood T cell repertoires in COVID-19. Generated by immunoSEQ multiplex PCR, the TCRdb table keeps only in-frame clones and is missing some. The sample consists of a few hundred thousand clones, 80% to 90% of them appearing once. Between the trimmed V and J ends, which lost 6 bases and 8 bases, there was a span of 19 bases. The CDR3 length is 14 residues. Per the germline V gene, CDR1 is MRHNA and CDR2 is SNTAGT. This TCR derives from a man aged 18 to 35 who had recovered from COVID-19. The sequencing sample was made of PBMCs or T cells enriched from blood (not recorded which). This sequence joins TRBV6-4 and TRBJ1-2; D possibly corresponds to TRBD1 (6 bases). In DNA form, the CDR3 reads TGTGCCAGCAGGAAACAGGGTGGGGAAGGAGGCTACACCTTC. It is translated as CASRKQGGEGGYTF.